This TCR beta chain was sequenced in a study of shared clonotypes between healthy human individuals. This table comes from immunoSEQ multiplex PCR, and its TCRdb copy is limited to in-frame clones, with some not included. Of some 1 million clones listed, roughly 80% are singletons. CDR1 is SGHNT, CDR2 YENEEA, per germline. Trimming cost V 5 bases and J 3 bases; bases outside gene matches: 20. The CDR3 loop spans 19 amino acids. This sequence was found in a man younger than 35 in good health. The rearrangement joins TRBV11-3 to TRBJ1-1; 8 bases line up with TRBD1. Sequencing input: memory CD4+ T cells sorted from blood. The subset is: CD45RA-negative fraction. CDR3 coding DNA: TGTGCCAGCAGCCCTAATGACAGGGGCGTAGGAAACCGTGACACTGAAGCTTTCTTT. Amino acid sequence: CASSPNDRGVGNRDTEAFF. The variable domain in full, with the rest retrieved from reference TRBV11-3 and TRBJ1-1, is EAGVVQSPRYKIIEKKQPVAFWCNPISGHNTLYWYLQNLGQGPELLIRYENEEAVDDSQLPKDRFSAERLKGVDSTLKIQPAELGDSAVYLCASSPNDRGVGNRDTEAFFGQGTRLTVV.